The 31 T cell receptor beta chains below were found in one sample sequenced in a study of blood T cells in healthy people across ages. A sample-barcoded 5' primer and a J-beta primer mix were used in a second PCR of about 6 to 11 cycles. A single record per CDR3 protein comes from TCRdb applying MiXCR to the 5' RACE reads. The sample has about 1 million distinct CDR3 sequences, 35% to 55% seen once. What was sequenced was blood. The origin of the receptors is a woman in her sixties or seventies in good health.

This clonotype was picked up a small number of times. V and J are TRBV7-9 and TRBJ1-1; 9 nucleotides match TRBD1. Germline V lookup: CDR1 SEHNR, CDR2 FQNEAQ (reference sequence). V trimming: 4 bases; J trimming: 1 base; junction bases outside the gene matches: 4. The CDR3 has 15 amino acids. CDR3: CASSSDRGRNTEAFF. CDR3 coding DNA: TGTGCCAGCAGCTCCGACAGGGGGAGGAACACTGAAGCTTTCTTT.

In the case of this clonotype: An end of the junction does not agree with germline; a read error may underlie this. The CDR3 loop is CAIKRFGVYSYTF. The DNA for the CDR3 is TGTGCCATCAAAAGGTTTGGGGTCTATAGCTACACCTTC. The chain has TRBV10-3 and TRBJ1-2; D is ambiguous. CDR3 length: 13 residues. Germline V lookup: CDR1 ENHRY, CDR2 SYGVKD.

V usage is TRBV6-2 or TRBV6-3 and J usage is TRBJ2-3; 7 nucleotides line up with TRBD1. Unmatched junction bases numbered 5, after V lost 6 bases and J lost 2 bases. CDR1 is MNHEY and CDR2 is SVGEGT in the germline V gene. The CDR3 sequence is 14 residues long. The CDR3 sequence: CASSDGTATDTQYF. CDR3 sequence (DNA): TGTGCCAGCAGCGATGGGACAGCCACAGATACGCAGTATTTT.

V is TRBV6-1 and J is TRBJ2-3, with 7 bases aligning to TRBD2. The germline gives CDR1 MNHNS, CDR2 SASEGT. This CDR3 contains 17 residues. Losses at the gene ends were 2 bases for V and 3 bases for J; bases not matched to a gene: 11. The CDR3 loop reads CASSEPAGGRYTDTQYF. CDR3 nucleotides: TGTGCCAGCAGTGAACCCGCGGGCGGGAGATATACAGATACGCAGTATTTT.

This clonotype turned up a few times. The chain is built from TRBV20-1 and TRBJ2-3, with D possibly being TRBD1 or TRBD2 (5 bases each). Trimming left V 5 bases short and J 2 bases short, with 17 bases between. CDR1 DFQATT and CDR2 SNEGSKA come from the germline V gene (reference sequence). The CDR3 covers 15 residues. CDR3 sequence: CSAGDRRRDTDTQYF. As DNA, the CDR3 is TGCAGTGCTGGGGACCGACGAAGGGACACAGATACGCAGTATTTT.

This clonotype was detected only a few times. The chain combines TRBV2 with TRBJ2-7; either TRBD1 or TRBD2 may supply D (5 bases each). The germline V and J ends were trimmed by 7 bases and 2 bases, with 9 bases remaining between them. The CDR3 runs to 12 residues. Per germline, CDR1 SNHLY and CDR2 FYNNEI. The CDR3 DNA reads as TGTGCCAGCAATCCGGGGCCCTACGAGCAGTACTTC. Residues: CASNPGPYEQYF. The full variable domain, in which reference TRBV2 and TRBJ2-7 provide the parts outside the CDR3, is EPEVTQTPSHQVTQMGQEVILRCVPISNHLYFYWYRQILGQKVEFLVSFYNNEISEKSEIFDDQFSVERPDGSNFTLKIRSTKLEDSAMYFCASNPGPYEQYFGPGTRLTVT.

This chain links TRBV5-1 with TRBJ2-1; D remains unclear. Germline assignment: CDR1 SGHRS and CDR2 YFSETQ. The CDR3 runs to 17 residues. Trimming took 4 bases from V and 4 from J, leaving 21 bases between them. CDR3 loop: CASSVGLTSQAYNEQFF. CDR3 in DNA: TGCGCCAGCAGCGTGGGTTTGACTTCGCAGGCTTACAATGAGCAGTTCTTC.

The CDR3 DNA reads as TGTGCCAGCAGCTTCCCCCTAGCCGGGACACCAAATTATGAGCAGTTCTTC. Translated: CASSFPLAGTPNYEQFF. The V and J genes are TRBV11-2 and TRBJ2-1; maybe TRBD1 (6 bases). V dropped 3 bases and J dropped 8 bases, with 23 bases sitting between them. CDR1 SGHAT and CDR2 FQNNGV come from the germline V gene. The CDR3 is made up of 17 amino acids.

The genes are TRBV29-1 and TRBJ2-5; 12 nucleotides line up with TRBD2. The CDR3 has 13 amino acids. With 0 bases clipped from V and 11 bases from J, the junction kept 4 bases outside the gene matches. Germline CDR1 and CDR2: SQVTM and ANQGSEA. For the CDR3, the DNA is TGCAGCGTTGAAGAGACTAGCGGGGGTAAGCAGTACTTC. Its translation: CSVEETSGGKQYF.

This clonotype was seen only a few times. The V and J genes are TRBV30 and TRBJ1-5; D is perhaps TRBD1 (5 bases). The CDR3 contains 13 residues. Looked up from germline, CDR1 is GTSNPN and CDR2 is SVGIG (reference sequence). Trimming left V 2 bases short and J 4 bases short, with 9 bases between. CDR3 DNA sequence: TGTGCCTGGAGTCAGGGACGGAATCAGCCCCAGCATTTT. Translating gives CAWSQGRNQPQHF.

This clonotype was seen a single time. The chain employs TRBV6-5 and TRBJ2-2; 9 bases agree with TRBD2. V trimming: 5 bases; J trimming: 7 bases; junction bases outside the gene matches: 11. CDR1 and CDR2 (germline): MNHEY, SVGAGI. This CDR3 spans 16 amino acids. The CDR3 sequence: CASSPRSSGKGGELFF. DNA of the CDR3: TGTGCCAGCAGTCCCCGGTCTAGCGGGAAGGGCGGGGAGCTGTTTTTT.

The genes are TRBV5-6 and TRBJ2-1; 12 nucleotides agree with TRBD2. The CDR3 is 18 amino acids. After removal of 1 base from V and 4 bases from J, the junction contained 9 bases not matched to a gene. Germline assignment: CDR1 SGHDT and CDR2 YYEEEE. In DNA form, the CDR3 reads TGTGCCAGCAGCTTGAACCCTAGCGGGAGGGCCCCGTACAATGAGCAGTTCTTC. Amino acids: CASSLNPSGRAPYNEQFF.

Points on this clonotype: A much larger clone differs from this one at a single base, so this may be a read error. The J gene is TRBJ2-5, the V gene TRBV27; 7 nucleotides line up with TRBD2. V shed 7 bases, J shed 5 bases, and the junction held 13 bases outside the gene matches. The CDR3 extends over 15 amino acids. Germline loops: CDR1 MNHEY, CDR2 SMNVEV (reference sequence). CDR3 sequence: CASNSNAGEGETQYF. CDR3 in DNA: TGTGCCAGCAATTCGAATGCGGGAGAGGGGGAGACCCAGTACTTC.

The genes are TRBV12-3 or TRBV12-4 and TRBJ2-6; 9 nucleotides align to TRBD1. The CDR3 totals 16 residues. V shed 6 bases and J 2 bases; nucleotides not matched to a gene: 5. DNA for the CDR3: TGTGCCAGCAGCCCCACAGGGGGCGCTGGGGCCAACGTCCTGACTTTC. Protein product: CASSPTGGAGANVLTF.

The chain is built from TRBV5-1 and TRBJ2-1; 8 nucleotides line up with TRBD1. The J segment lost 6 bases and the V segment lost 4 bases, leaving 6 bases of the junction unmatched. The germline gives CDR1 SGHRS, CDR2 YFSETQ. This CDR3 comprises 14 residues. DNA of the CDR3: TGCGCCAGCAGCCTCCGGACAGGGAGCAATGAGCAGTTCTTC. Translating it yields CASSLRTGSNEQFF.

V and J are TRBV25-1 and TRBJ2-1; D gene uncertain. The CDR3 is 14 amino acids. V shed 2 bases and J shed 10 bases, with 15 bases lying between them. Germline V gene data show CDR1 as MGHDK and CDR2 as SYGVNS. The CDR3 region is CASSEPKLLEEQFF. For the CDR3, the DNA is TGTGCCAGCAGTGAACCCAAACTCCTTGAGGAGCAGTTCTTC.

The chain is built from TRBV6-1 and TRBJ2-7; D is unclear. Germline V CDR1 and CDR2: MNHNS, SASEGT. This CDR3 contains 15 residues. The V gene lost 6 bases and the J gene lost 0 bases, with 15 bases spanning the gap. CDR3 in amino acids: CASRGEIDNSYEQYF. CDR3 nucleotide sequence: TGTGCCAGCAGAGGAGAAATTGATAACTCCTACGAGCAGTACTTC.

The V call is TRBV5-1, the J call TRBJ2-6, with 12 positions matching TRBD1. CDR1 and CDR2 (germline): SGHRS, YFSETQ. The CDR3 runs 17 residues. J was trimmed by 2 bases and V by 2 bases; bases with no gene match: 2. The CDR3 DNA sequence: TGCGCCAGCAGCTTAGGGACAGGGGGCGCTGGGGCCAACGTCCTGACTTTC. Its protein is CASSLGTGGAGANVLTF.

The V call is TRBV7-2, the J call TRBJ2-5; D not certain. The germline CDR1 and CDR2 sequences are SGHTA and FQGNSA. The CDR3 has 12 amino acids. Trimming removed 0 bases at V and 11 bases at J, with 10 bases between. CDR3 sequence: CASSLAPVEQYF. DNA for the CDR3: TGTGCCAGCAGCTTAGCCCCGGTTGAGCAGTACTTC.

The V gene is TRBV27, the J gene TRBJ2-1; 9 bases are a match to TRBD2. The CDR3 is made up of 16 amino acids. The V segment lost 8 bases and the J segment 7 bases; nucleotides outside the gene matches: 15. From germline, CDR1 is MNHEY and CDR2 SMNVEV (reference sequence). The CDR3 spells CASRGTLAGRKNEQFF. CDR3 bases: TGTGCCAGCCGGGGGACCCTAGCGGGACGTAAAAATGAGCAGTTCTTC.

V and J are TRBV3-1 and TRBJ2-3; 10 bases fit TRBD2. The CDR3 runs 16 residues. Germline assignment: CDR1 LGHDT and CDR2 YNNKEL (reference sequence). Trimming cost V 5 bases and J 2 bases; bases outside gene matches: 7. CDR3 protein: CASSFRTSGLTDTQYF. CDR3 coding DNA: TGTGCCAGCAGCTTTCGGACTAGCGGCCTCACAGATACGCAGTATTTT.

The rearrangement links TRBV4-2 to TRBJ2-7; D call uncertain. This CDR3 contains 14 residues. Germline CDR1 is LGHNA and CDR2 is YNFKEQ. With 1 base removed from V and 3 bases from J, the gap between germline ends came to 10 bases. CDR3 nucleotides: TGTGCCAGCAGCCAAGGTCGCGGCCGCTACGAGCAGTACTTC. Encoded protein: CASSQGRGRYEQYF.

This clonotype appeared a single time. A much bigger clone sits one base away, suggesting this may be a read error. J is TRBJ2-7 and V is TRBV7-2; 9 nucleotides match TRBD2. CDR3 size: 17 residues. V dropped 0 bases and J dropped 6; count of bases not matched to a gene: 12. Germline V gene data show CDR1 as SGHTA and CDR2 as FQGNSA. The CDR3: CASSLAGLAGRYLEQYF. The DNA of the CDR3 is TGTGCCAGCAGCTTAGCGGGCCTAGCGGGAAGGTACCTCGAGCAGTACTTC.

This clonotype has more than one count but fewer than ten. This rearrangement joins TRBV4-2 to TRBJ2-3, with 7 nucleotides matching TRBD2. The V and J ends lost 1 base and 3 bases, in that order; junction bases with no gene match: 4. Per the germline V gene, CDR1 is LGHNA and CDR2 is YNFKEQ. CDR3 length: 15 residues. CDR3 sequence: CASSQGMRGTDTQYF. Written as DNA, the CDR3 is TGTGCCAGCAGCCAAGGAATGCGGGGGACAGATACGCAGTATTTT.

This clonotype was detected a few times. V usage is TRBV10-3 and J usage is TRBJ2-1; D is ambiguous. This CDR3 comprises 11 residues. V lost 4 bases and J lost 2, with 0 bases in between. The germline V gene encodes CDR1 ENHRY and CDR2 SYGVKD. In DNA, the CDR3 is TGTGCCATCAGTGCCTACAATGAGCAGTTCTTC. It is translated as CAISAYNEQFF.

This clonotype has more than one count but fewer than ten. V is TRBV12-5 and J is TRBJ2-3, with D possibly being TRBD2 (7 bases). Germline values: CDR1 LGHNT, CDR2 FRNRAP. This CDR3 spans 16 amino acids. V was shortened by 1 base and J by 0 bases, with 11 bases between the two germline ends. CDR3 nucleotides: TGTGCTAGTGGTTTGGAAGGGGGGGGAAGCACAGATACGCAGTATTTT. It yields the protein CASGLEGGGSTDTQYF.

As concerns this clonotype: A read error may account for a junction end that differs from germline. In DNA, the CDR3 is TGTGCCAGCAGTGGACTAGGGGCAACCCCGAGCTCCTACAAGGAGCAGTTCTTC. Translating it yields CASSGLGATPSSYKEQFF. The chain combines TRBV12-3 or TRBV12-4 with TRBJ2-1, with TRBD2 matching over 7 bases. This CDR3 is 18 amino acids long.

The genes are TRBV4-1 and TRBJ2-1; a possible D gene is TRBD1 (5 bases). V was pared by 1 base and J by 9 bases, with 10 bases between. Germline assignment: CDR1 MGHRA and CDR2 YSYEKL. There are 13 residues in the CDR3. CDR3 nucleotide sequence: TGCGCCAGCAGCCAAGCGAGAAGGGGTGAGCAGTTCTTC. Translation gives CASSQARRGEQFF.

The count of this clonotype is one. Mismatch with germline at one junction end may stem from a read error. V is TRBV29-1 and J is TRBJ2-7; 11 nucleotides line up with TRBD1. Germline CDR1 reads SQVTM; CDR2 reads ANQGSEA. This CDR3 comprises 15 residues. The CDR3 sequence is CSIEDRDRGFYEQYF. CDR3 coding DNA: TGCAGCATTGAAGACCGGGACAGGGGGTTCTACGAGCAGTACTTC.

This clonotype has at least ten counts. The CDR3 here is CASSWTGGNQPQHF. Here the CDR3 DNA reads TGTGCCAGCAGTTGGACAGGCGGCAATCAGCCCCAGCATTTT. V usage is TRBV27 and J usage is TRBJ1-5; 7 bases are a match to TRBD1. Germline V gene lookup returns CDR1 MNHEY and CDR2 SMNVEV (reference sequence). V was clipped by 4 bases and J by 2 bases; unmatched bases: 2. The CDR3 runs 14 residues.

This chain joins TRBV7-9 and TRBJ2-1; 9 nucleotides match TRBD1. Germline trimming cut 5 bases from V and 0 bases from J; bases unmatched to any gene: 2. The CDR3 is made up of 15 amino acids. CDR1 is SEHNR and CDR2 is FQNEAQ in the germline V gene (reference sequence). For the CDR3, the DNA is TGTGCCAGCAGCGCGGACAGGGGCTCCTACAATGAGCAGTTCTTC. Protein product: CASSADRGSYNEQFF.